Listed below are T cell receptor beta chains from one sample, sequenced in a study of blood T cells in healthy people across ages. MiXCR was run by TCRdb on the 5' RACE reads, yielding one entry per CDR3 protein. The sample has more than 900,000 distinct CDR3 sequences; about 28% are singletons. Another study also made use of these data, one on T cells of mothers and their children.

The sequenced sample consisted of blood. These receptors all stem from a woman aged 40-49 years in good health. Each CDR3 is given with its conserved first and last residue. D genes are given only for firm matches. For some rows the clone size is stated as once, few or many, or as a class when expanded; others skip it.

V gene,clone size,D gene,J gene,CDR3 protein,CDR3 DNA
TRBV12-3/TRBV12-4,-,TRBD1,TRBJ1-1,CASRARGSREAFF,TGTGCCAGCAGGGCCAGGGGGAGTCGCGAAGCTTTCTTT
TRBV5-1,-,-,TRBJ2-5,CASSAEQGYNEQYF,TGCGCCAGCAGCGCCGAGCAAGGATACAATGAGCAGTACTTC
TRBV7-2,few,-,TRBJ2-4,CASSAPAGRIQYF,TGTGCCAGCAGCGCCCCGGCAGGGCGCATTCAGTACTTC
TRBV7-3,-,TRBD2,TRBJ2-7,CASNRLSPSGFSYEQYF,TGTGCCAGCAACCGACTCAGCCCTAGCGGATTCTCCTACGAGCAGTACTTC
TRBV12-1,-,-,TRBJ2-3,CASSLRTVSTDTQYF,TGTGCCAGCAGCCTCAGGACGGTTAGCACAGATACGCAGTATTTT
TRBV27,-,-,TRBJ2-7,CASSTLVPQQASYEQYF,TGTGCCAGCAGTACCTTGGTACCCCAACAGGCGTCGTACGAGCAGTACTTC
TRBV27,few,-,TRBJ2-5,CASGSIGEETQYF,TGTGCCAGCGGCTCTATCGGGGAAGAGACCCAGTACTTC
TRBV20-1,many,-,TRBJ2-7,CSARVKTAPTYEQYF,TGCAGTGCTAGGGTTAAGACAGCTCCTACCTACGAGCAGTACTTC
TRBV20-1,-,-,TRBJ2-1,CSAYPGVGQGSSYNEQFF,TGCAGTGCTTACCCCGGAGTAGGGCAGGGGAGCTCCTACAATGAGCAGTTCTTC
TRBV4-1,few,-,TRBJ2-7,CASSQDLRRERYEQYF,TGCGCCAGCAGCCAAGATCTCAGGAGGGAACGCTACGAGCAGTACTTC
TRBV7-6,-,-,TRBJ2-2,CASSLWAGELFF,TGTGCCAGCAGCTTGTGGGCCGGGGAGCTGTTTTTT
TRBV5-4,few,-,TRBJ2-5,CASSFYRETQYF,TGTGCCAGCAGCTTTTACCGGGAGACCCAGTACTTC
TRBV7-9,few,-,TRBJ2-7,CASSGTQENEQYF,TGTGCCAGTTCCGGGACCCAGGAGAACGAGCAGTACTTC
TRBV7-2,once,TRBD1,TRBJ1-2,CASSQMTGVNYGYTF,TGTGCCAGCAGCCAGATGACAGGGGTTAACTATGGCTACACCTTC
TRBV5-1,-,-,TRBJ2-3,CASSLVRRTSTDTQYF,TGCGCCAGCAGCTTGGTAAGGCGGACTAGCACAGATACGCAGTATTTT
TRBV6-4,many,TRBD2,TRBJ2-3,CASSAREGYEDTQYF,TGTGCCAGCAGTGCTCGGGAGGGATATGAAGATACGCAGTATTTT
TRBV5-1,-,-,TRBJ2-7,CASSLDPGQSSYEQYF,TGCGCCAGCAGCTTGGACCCGGGTCAAAGCTCCTACGAGCAGTACTTC
TRBV20-1,few,-,TRBJ2-7,CSARTGSGQYF,TGCAGTGCTAGAACAGGTTCAGGGCAGTACTTC
TRBV3-1,many,-,TRBJ2-5,CASSQVVAGRYQETQYF,TGTGCCAGCAGCCAAGTAGTGGCGGGTCGGTACCAAGAGACCCAGTACTTC
TRBV3-1,-,-,TRBJ2-5,CASSHREETQYF,TGTGCCAGCAGCCACCGGGAAGAGACCCAGTACTTC